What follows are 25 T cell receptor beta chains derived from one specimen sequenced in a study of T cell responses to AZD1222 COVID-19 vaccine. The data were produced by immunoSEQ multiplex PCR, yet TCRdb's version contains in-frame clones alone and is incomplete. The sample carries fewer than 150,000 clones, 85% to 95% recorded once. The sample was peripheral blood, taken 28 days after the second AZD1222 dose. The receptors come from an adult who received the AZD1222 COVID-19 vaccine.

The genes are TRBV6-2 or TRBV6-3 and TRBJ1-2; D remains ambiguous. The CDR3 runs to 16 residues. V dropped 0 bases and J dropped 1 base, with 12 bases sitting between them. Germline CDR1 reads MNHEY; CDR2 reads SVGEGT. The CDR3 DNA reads TGTGCCAGCAGTTACTCACCGCGCCGTAGTAACTATGGCTACACCTTC. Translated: CASSYSPRRSNYGYTF.

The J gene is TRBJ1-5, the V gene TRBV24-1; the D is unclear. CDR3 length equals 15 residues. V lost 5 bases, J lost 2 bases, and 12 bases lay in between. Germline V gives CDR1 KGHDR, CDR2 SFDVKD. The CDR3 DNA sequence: TGTGCCACCAGTGGGACCCTAAGGTGCAATCAGCCCCAGCATTTT. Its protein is CATSGTLRCNQPQHF.

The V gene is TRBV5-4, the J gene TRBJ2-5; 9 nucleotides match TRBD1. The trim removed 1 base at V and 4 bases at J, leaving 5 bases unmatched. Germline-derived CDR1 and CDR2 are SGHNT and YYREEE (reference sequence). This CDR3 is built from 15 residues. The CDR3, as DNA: TGTGCCAGCAGCTTGTCACAGGGGGCATTAGAGACCCAGTACTTC. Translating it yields CASSLSQGALETQYF. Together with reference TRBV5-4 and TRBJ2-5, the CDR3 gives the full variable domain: ETGVTQSPTHLIKTRGQQVTLRCSSQSGHNTVSWYQQALGQGPQFIFQYYREEENGRGNFPPRFSGLQFPNYSSELNVNALELDDSALYLCASSLSQGALETQYFGPGTRLLVL.

In DNA form, the CDR3 reads TGCGCCAGCAGCCAAGATAACAGGGATAATTCACCCCTCCACTTT. Its protein is CASSQDNRDNSPLHF. The chain carries TRBV4-3 and TRBJ1-6; a possible D gene is TRBD1 (6 bases). Trimming pared 0 bases from V and 5 bases from J, leaving 8 bases between. The V gene's germline CDR1 is LGHNA and CDR2 YSLEER. CDR3 size: 15 residues.

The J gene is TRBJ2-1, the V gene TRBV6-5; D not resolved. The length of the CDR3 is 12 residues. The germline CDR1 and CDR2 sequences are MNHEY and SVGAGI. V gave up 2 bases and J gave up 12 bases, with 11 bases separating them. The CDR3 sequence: CASSYPRARQFF. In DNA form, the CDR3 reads TGTGCCAGCAGTTACCCTCGAGCCAGGCAGTTCTTC.

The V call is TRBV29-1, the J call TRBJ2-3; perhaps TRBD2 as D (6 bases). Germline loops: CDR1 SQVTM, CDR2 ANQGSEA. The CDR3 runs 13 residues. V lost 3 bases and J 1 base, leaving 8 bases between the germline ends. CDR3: CSVEREGTDTQYF. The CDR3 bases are TGCAGCGTTGAGAGGGAGGGCACAGATACGCAGTATTTT.

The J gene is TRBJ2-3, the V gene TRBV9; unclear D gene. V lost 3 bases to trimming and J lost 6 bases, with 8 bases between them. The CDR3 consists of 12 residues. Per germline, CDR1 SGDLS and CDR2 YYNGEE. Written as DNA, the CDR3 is TGTGCCAGCAGCGCCCAGACGGATACGCAGTATTTT. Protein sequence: CASSAQTDTQYF.

The CDR3 loop reads CASSQPGTTAHGELFF. The CDR3 DNA follows: TGTGCCAGCTCACAACCCGGGACCACCGCCCACGGGGAGCTGTTTTTT. V and J are TRBV18 and TRBJ2-2; the D gene could be TRBD1 or TRBD2 (5 bases each). V was trimmed by 4 bases and J by 7 bases, leaving 19 bases between them. The germline gives CDR1 KGHSH, CDR2 LQKENI. The CDR3 is made up of 16 amino acids.

The CDR3 nucleotides are TGTGCCAGCAGCTTGACAGGGGCTGGAAACACCATATATTTT. This translates into CASSLTGAGNTIYF. This chain connects TRBV5-6 to TRBJ1-3; TRBD1 matches at 7 bases. The CDR3 has 14 residues. V gave up 1 base and J gave up 2 bases; unmatched junction bases: 0. Germline values: CDR1 SGHDT, CDR2 YYEEEE.

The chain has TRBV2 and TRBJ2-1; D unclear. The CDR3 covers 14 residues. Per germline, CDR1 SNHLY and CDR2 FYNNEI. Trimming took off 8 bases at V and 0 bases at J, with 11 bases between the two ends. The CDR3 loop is CASALISSYNEQFF. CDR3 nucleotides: TGTGCCAGCGCCCTGATAAGCTCCTACAATGAGCAGTTCTTC.

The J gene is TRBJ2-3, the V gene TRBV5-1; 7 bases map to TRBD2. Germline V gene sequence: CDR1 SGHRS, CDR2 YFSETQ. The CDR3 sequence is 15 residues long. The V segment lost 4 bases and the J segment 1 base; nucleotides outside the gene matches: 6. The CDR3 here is CASSPGGPRTDTQYF. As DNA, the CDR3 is TGCGCCAGCAGCCCGGGAGGTCCACGCACAGATACGCAGTATTTT.

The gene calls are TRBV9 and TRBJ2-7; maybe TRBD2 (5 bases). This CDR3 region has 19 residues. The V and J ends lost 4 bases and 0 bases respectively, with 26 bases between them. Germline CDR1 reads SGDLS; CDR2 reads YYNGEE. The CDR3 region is CASSPYKSGGSTHSYEQYF. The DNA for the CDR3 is TGTGCCAGCAGCCCTTATAAGTCCGGCGGGTCTACTCACTCCTACGAGCAGTACTTC.

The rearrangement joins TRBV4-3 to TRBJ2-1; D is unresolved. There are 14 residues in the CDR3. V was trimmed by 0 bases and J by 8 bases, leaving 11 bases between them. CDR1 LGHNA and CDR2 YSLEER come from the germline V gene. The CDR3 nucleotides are TGCGCCAGCAGCCAAGATGGGCGTAGCCATGAGCAGTTCTTC. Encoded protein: CASSQDGRSHEQFF.

Here the CDR3 DNA reads TGTGCCAGTGGGACCGGGACAGGGTCAGATACGCAGTATTTT. Protein: CASGTGTGSDTQYF. The rearrangement joins TRBV19 to TRBJ2-3, with TRBD1 matching 9 bases. This CDR3 has 14 amino acids. The germline CDR1 and CDR2 sequences are LNHDA and SQIVND (reference sequence). V lost 8 bases and J lost 4; bases outside the gene matches: 7.

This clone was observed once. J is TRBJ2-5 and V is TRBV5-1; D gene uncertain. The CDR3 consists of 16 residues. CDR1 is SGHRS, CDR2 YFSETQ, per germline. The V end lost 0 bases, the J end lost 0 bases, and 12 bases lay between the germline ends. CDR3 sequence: CASSLARNTHQETQYF. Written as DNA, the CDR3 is TGCGCCAGCAGCTTGGCCAGGAACACCCACCAAGAGACCCAGTACTTC.

The CDR3 DNA reads TGTGCCTGGAGTGTACAGTGGGACTCCTATGGCTACACCTTC. Its translation is CAWSVQWDSYGYTF. The chain recombines TRBV30 with TRBJ1-2; weak D call: TRBD1 (5 bases). The V gene lost 0 bases and the J gene lost 4 bases, with 12 bases spanning the gap. CDR1 is GTSNPN, CDR2 SVGIG, per germline (reference sequence). CDR3 length: 14 amino acids.

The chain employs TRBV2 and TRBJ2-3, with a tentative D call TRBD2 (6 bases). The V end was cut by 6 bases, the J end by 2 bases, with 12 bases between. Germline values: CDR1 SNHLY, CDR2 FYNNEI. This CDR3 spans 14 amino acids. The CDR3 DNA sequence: TGTGCCAGCAGCCCCACTAGCACCACAGATACGCAGTATTTT. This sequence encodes CASSPTSTTDTQYF.

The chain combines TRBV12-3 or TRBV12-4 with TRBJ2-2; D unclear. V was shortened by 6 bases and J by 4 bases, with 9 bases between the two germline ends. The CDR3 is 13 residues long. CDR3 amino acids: CASSVVATGELFF. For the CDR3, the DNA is TGTGCCAGCAGCGTGGTGGCCACCGGGGAGCTGTTTTTT.

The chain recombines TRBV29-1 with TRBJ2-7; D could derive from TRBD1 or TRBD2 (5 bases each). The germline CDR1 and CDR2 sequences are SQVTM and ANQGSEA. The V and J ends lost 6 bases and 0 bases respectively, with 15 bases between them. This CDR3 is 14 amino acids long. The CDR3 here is CSVGGERGSYEQYF. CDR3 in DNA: TGCAGCGTCGGAGGTGAAAGGGGCTCCTACGAGCAGTACTTC.

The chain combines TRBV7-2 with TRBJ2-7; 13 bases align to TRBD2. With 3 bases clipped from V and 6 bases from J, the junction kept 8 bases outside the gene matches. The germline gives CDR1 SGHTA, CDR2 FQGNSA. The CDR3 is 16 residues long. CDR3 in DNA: TGTGCCAGCAGCTTCTCCGGGACTAGCGGGGCTCTCGAGCAGTACTTC. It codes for CASSFSGTSGALEQYF.

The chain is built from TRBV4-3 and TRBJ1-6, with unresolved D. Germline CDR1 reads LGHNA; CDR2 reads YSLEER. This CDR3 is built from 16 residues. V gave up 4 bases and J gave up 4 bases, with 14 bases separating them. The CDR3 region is CASSLDPPVYNSPLHF. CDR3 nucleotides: TGCGCCAGCAGCCTAGACCCTCCCGTTTATAATTCACCCCTCCACTTT.

The CDR3 sequence is CASSPLRDGGTDTQYF. CDR3 DNA sequence: TGTGCCAGCTCACCACTACGGGACGGAGGCACAGATACGCAGTATTTT. The chain links TRBV18 to TRBJ2-3; D tentatively reads TRBD1 or TRBD2 (5 bases each). Germline V gene lookup returns CDR1 KGHSH and CDR2 LQKENI. This CDR3 is 16 amino acids long. The V gene lost 1 base and the J gene lost 1 base, with 12 bases spanning the gap.

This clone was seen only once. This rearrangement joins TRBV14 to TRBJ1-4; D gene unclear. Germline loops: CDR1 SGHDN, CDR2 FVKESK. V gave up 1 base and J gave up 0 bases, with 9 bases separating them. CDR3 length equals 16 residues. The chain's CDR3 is CASSQVKSATNEKLFF. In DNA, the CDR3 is TGTGCCAGCAGCCAAGTCAAGAGCGCAACTAATGAAAAACTGTTTTTT.

CDR3: CASSPTATNEKLFF. CDR3 in DNA: TGCGCCAGCAGCCCGACCGCAACTAATGAAAAACTGTTTTTT. The rearrangement links TRBV4-3 to TRBJ1-4; D unclear. Germline CDR1 reads LGHNA; CDR2 reads YSLEER. This CDR3 contains 14 residues. V lost 4 bases to trimming and J lost 0 bases, with 6 bases between them.

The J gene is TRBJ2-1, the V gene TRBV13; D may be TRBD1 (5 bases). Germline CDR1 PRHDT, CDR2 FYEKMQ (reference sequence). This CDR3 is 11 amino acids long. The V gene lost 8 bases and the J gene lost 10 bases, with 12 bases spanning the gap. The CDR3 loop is CASRQGREQFF. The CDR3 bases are TGTGCCAGCCGGCAGGGAAGAGAGCAGTTCTTC. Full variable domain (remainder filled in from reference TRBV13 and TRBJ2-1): AAGVIQSPRHLIKEKRETATLKCYPIPRHDTVYWYQQGPGQDPQFLISFYEKMQSDKGSIPDRFSAQQFSDYHSELNMSSLELGDSALYFCASRQGREQFFGPGTRLTVL.